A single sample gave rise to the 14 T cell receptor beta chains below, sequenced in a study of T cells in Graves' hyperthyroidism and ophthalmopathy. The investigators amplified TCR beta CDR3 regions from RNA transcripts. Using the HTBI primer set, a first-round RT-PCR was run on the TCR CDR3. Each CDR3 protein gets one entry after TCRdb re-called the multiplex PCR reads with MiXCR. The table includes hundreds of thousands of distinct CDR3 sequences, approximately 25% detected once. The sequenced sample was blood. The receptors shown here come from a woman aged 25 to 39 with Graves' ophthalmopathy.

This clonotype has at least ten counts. Here the CDR3 DNA reads TGTGCCAGCAGCCGATCCAGGGGCTATGGCTACACCTTC. This sequence encodes CASSRSRGYGYTF. The chain joins TRBV6-1 to TRBJ1-2; D may be TRBD1 (6 bases). This CDR3 is built from 13 residues. The germline gives CDR1 MNHNS, CDR2 SASEGT. Trimming stripped 6 bases from V and 4 bases from J, with 12 bases between.

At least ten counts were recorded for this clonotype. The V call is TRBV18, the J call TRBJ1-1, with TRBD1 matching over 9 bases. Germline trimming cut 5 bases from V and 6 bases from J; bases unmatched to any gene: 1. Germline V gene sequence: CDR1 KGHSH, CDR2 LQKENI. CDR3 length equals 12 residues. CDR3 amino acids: CASSRQGAEAFF. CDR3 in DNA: TGTGCCAGCTCAAGACAGGGGGCTGAAGCTTTCTTT.

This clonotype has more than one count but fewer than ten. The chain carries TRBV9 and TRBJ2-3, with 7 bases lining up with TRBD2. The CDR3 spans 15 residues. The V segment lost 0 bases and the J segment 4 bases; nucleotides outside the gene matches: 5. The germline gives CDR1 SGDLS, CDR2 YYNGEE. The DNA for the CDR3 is TGTGCCAGCAGCGTAGCTGGGGGGGGTCCAGATACGCAGTATTTT. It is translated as CASSVAGGGPDTQYF.

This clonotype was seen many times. CDR3 in amino acids: CSARDLNLGLSEQYF. CDR3 sequence (DNA): TGCAGTGCTAGAGACCTCAACCTAGGGCTGAGCGAGCAGTACTTC. The chain combines TRBV20-1 with TRBJ2-7; the D is unclear. The CDR3 is made up of 15 amino acids. Germline V gene lookup returns CDR1 DFQATT and CDR2 SNEGSKA (reference sequence). Trimming took 0 bases from V and 6 from J, leaving 18 bases between them.

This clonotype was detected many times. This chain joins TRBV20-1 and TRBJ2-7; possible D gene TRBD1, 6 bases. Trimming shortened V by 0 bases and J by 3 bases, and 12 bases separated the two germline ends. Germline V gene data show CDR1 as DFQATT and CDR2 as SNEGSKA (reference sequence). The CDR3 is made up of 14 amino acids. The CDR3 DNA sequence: TGCAGTGCTAGAGAGAGGGGGAATCTCTACGAGCAGTACTTC. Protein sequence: CSARERGNLYEQYF.

The DNA for the CDR3 is TGTGCCAGCAGCCAGGACAGGGTGAGGGAAAAACTGTTTTTT. As protein: CASSQDRVREKLFF. This chain links TRBV3-1 with TRBJ1-4, with 8 bases fitting TRBD1. Germline V gives CDR1 LGHDT, CDR2 YNNKEL (reference sequence). V lost 3 bases to trimming and J lost 8 bases; unmatched junction nucleotides: 5. This CDR3 region has 14 residues. The whole variable domain, remainder taken from reference TRBV3-1 and TRBJ1-4, is DTAVSQTPKYLVTQMGNDKSIKCEQNLGHDTMYWYKQDSKKFLKIMFSYNNKELIINETVPNRFSPKSPDKAHLNLHINSLELGDSAVYFCASSQDRVREKLFFGSGTQLSVL.

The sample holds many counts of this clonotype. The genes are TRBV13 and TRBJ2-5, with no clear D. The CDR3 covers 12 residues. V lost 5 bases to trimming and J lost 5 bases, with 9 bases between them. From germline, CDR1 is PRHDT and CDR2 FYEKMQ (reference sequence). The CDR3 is CASSPIRETQYF. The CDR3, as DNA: TGTGCCAGCAGCCCCATCCGGGAGACCCAGTACTTC.

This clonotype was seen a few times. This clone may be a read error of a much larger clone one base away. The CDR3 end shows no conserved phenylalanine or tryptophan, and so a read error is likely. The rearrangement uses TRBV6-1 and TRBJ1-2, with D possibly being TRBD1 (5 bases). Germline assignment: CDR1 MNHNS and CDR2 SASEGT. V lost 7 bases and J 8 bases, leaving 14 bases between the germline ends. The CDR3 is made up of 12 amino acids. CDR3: CASTGTTGGYTV. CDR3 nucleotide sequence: TGTGCCAGCACCGGGACTACAGGAGGCTACACCGTC.

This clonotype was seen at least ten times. The CDR3 coding sequence is TGCAGCACCGGGACACCGGGAGGGTATGGCTACACCTTC. Protein sequence: CSTGTPGGYGYTF. V and J are TRBV29-1 and TRBJ1-2, with D perhaps matching TRBD1 (6 bases). The V gene lost 8 bases and the J gene lost 5 bases, with 18 bases spanning the gap. Germline assignment: CDR1 SQVTM and CDR2 ANQGSEA. The CDR3 extends over 13 amino acids.

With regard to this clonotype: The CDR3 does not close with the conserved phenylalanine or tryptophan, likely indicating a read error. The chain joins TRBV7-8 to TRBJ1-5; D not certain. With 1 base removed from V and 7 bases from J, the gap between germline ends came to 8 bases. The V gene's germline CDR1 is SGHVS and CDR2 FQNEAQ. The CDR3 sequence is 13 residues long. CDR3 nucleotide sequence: TGTGCCAGCAGCTTAGGAAGGGAACAGCCCCAGCATTAT. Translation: CASSLGREQPQHY.

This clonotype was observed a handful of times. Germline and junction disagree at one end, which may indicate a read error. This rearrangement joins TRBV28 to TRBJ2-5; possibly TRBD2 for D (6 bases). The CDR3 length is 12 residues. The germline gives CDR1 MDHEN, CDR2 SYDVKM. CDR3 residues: CASGTLQETKYF. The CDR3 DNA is TGTGCCTCCGGGACTTTACAAGAGACCAAGTACTTC.

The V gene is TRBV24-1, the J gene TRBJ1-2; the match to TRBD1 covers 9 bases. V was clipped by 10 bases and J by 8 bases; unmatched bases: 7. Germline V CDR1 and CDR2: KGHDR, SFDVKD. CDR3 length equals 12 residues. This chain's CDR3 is CATEGQGLGYTF. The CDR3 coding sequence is TGTGCCACAGAGGGACAGGGATTAGGCTACACCTTC.

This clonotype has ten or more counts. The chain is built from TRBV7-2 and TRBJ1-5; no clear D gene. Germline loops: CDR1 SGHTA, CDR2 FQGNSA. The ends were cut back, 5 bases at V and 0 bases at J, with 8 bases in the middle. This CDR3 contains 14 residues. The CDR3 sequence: CASSTSLSNQPQHF. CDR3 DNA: TGTGCCAGCAGCACTTCCCTTAGCAATCAGCCCCAGCATTTT.

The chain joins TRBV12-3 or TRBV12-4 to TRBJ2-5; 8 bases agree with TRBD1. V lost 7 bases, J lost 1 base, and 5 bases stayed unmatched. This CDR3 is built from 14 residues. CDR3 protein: CASNFGQGQETQYF. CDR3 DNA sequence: TGTGCCAGCAACTTCGGACAGGGCCAAGAGACCCAGTACTTC.